This is a list of T cell receptor beta chains from one sample in a study of identical twins. From the 5' RACE reads, TCRdb called clonotypes with MiXCR, one entry per CDR3 protein. The sample holds around 690,000 distinct CDR3 sequences, about 20% seen once. The same sample was also studied in work on T cells expressing NK-cell markers.

The specimen was PBMCs. These receptors came from a woman under 30 in good health. The CDR3 runs from the conserved cysteine through the conserved F or W. Each record gives: V gene, clone size, D gene, J gene, CDR3 protein, CDR3 DNA. D genes are given only for firm matches. Clone size appears in some rows only: once, few, many, or a class for an expanded clone.

>TRBV6-1|.|TRBD1|TRBJ2-7
CASRNLLGTGTSEGYEQYF
TGTGCCAGCAGGAATTTGCTCGGGACAGGGACTTCGGAGGGCTACGAGCAGTACTTC
>TRBV11-2|.|TRBD2|TRBJ2-5
CASSTRSVASGVQDQYF
TGTGCCAGCAGCACAAGGAGTGTAGCGAGCGGGGTACAGGACCAGTACTTC
>TRBV6-2/TRBV6-3|few|TRBD1|TRBJ1-5
CASSYFEGTGEPLSNQPQHF
TGTGCCAGCAGTTACTTCGAGGGGACAGGGGAGCCCCTAAGCAATCAGCCCCAGCATTTT
>TRBV20-1|.|TRBD1|TRBJ2-2
CSTNRGYTGELFF
TGCAGTACCAACAGGGGTTACACCGGGGAGCTGTTTTTT
>TRBV7-8|few|.|TRBJ2-1
CASSSDGSYNEQFF
TGTGCCAGCAGCTCGGACGGCTCCTACAATGAGCAGTTCTTC
>TRBV20-1|.|.|TRBJ2-2
CSAAKSSNTGELFF
TGCAGTGCAGCGAAATCCTCGAACACCGGGGAGCTGTTTTTT
>TRBV9|few|TRBD2|TRBJ2-1
CASSPKRGTSGPNEQFF
TGTGCCAGCAGCCCCAAACGAGGGACTAGCGGCCCCAATGAGCAGTTCTTC
>TRBV27|.|.|TRBJ2-1
CASSLRPVSYNEQFF
TGTGCCAGCAGTTTACGGCCAGTCTCCTACAATGAGCAGTTCTTC
>TRBV27|many|.|TRBJ1-1
CASSFRRDRTEAFF
TGTGCCAGCAGTTTTAGGAGGGATAGGACTGAAGCTTTCTTT
>TRBV6-2/TRBV6-3|.|.|TRBJ2-1
CASSYGAWPLNEQFF
TGTGCCAGCAGTTATGGGGCTTGGCCTCTCAATGAGCAGTTCTTC
>TRBV5-1|few|TRBD1|TRBJ2-7
CASSPGDRISSYEQYF
TGCGCCAGCAGCCCGGGGGACAGGATATCCTCCTACGAGCAGTACTTC
>TRBV20-1|few|.|TRBJ1-1
CSARDGPTGRTEAFF
TGCAGTGCTAGAGATGGTCCAACAGGGAGGACTGAAGCTTTCTTT
>TRBV12-3/TRBV12-4|.|.|TRBJ1-2
CASSPTGTPLYGYTF
TGTGCCAGCAGTCCTACGGGGACGCCTCTATATGGCTACACCTTC
>TRBV6-1|few|.|TRBJ1-1
CASSEPPRNEAFF
TGTGCCAGCAGTGAACCCCCGCGCAATGAAGCTTTCTTT
>TRBV10-1|.|.|TRBJ2-3
CASSFKQRDTQYF
TGCGCCAGCAGTTTTAAACAGCGGGATACGCAGTATTTT
>TRBV10-1|few|.|TRBJ2-1
CASSAGDREQFF
TGCGCCAGCAGTGCCGGGGATCGGGAGCAGTTCTTC
>TRBV2|few|TRBD1|TRBJ2-3
CASSEGGQTQYF
TGTGCCAGCAGTGAAGGGGGACAGACGCAGTATTTT
>TRBV6-5|few|.|TRBJ2-7
CASSYSSRSEQYF
TGTGCCAGCAGTTACTCTTCTAGGAGCGAGCAGTACTTC
>TRBV5-1|few|.|TRBJ2-2
CASRPGGQNTGELFF
TGCGCCAGCAGGCCAGGAGGCCAGAACACCGGGGAGCTGTTTTTT
>TRBV20-1|many|TRBD2|TRBJ2-7
CSASPSGWADYEQYF
TGCAGTGCTAGCCCTAGCGGGTGGGCGGACTACGAGCAGTACTTC
>TRBV6-5|few|.|TRBJ2-1
CASSYSIGFTEQFF
TGTGCCAGCAGTTACTCGATCGGGTTTACTGAGCAGTTCTTC
>TRBV5-1|few|.|TRBJ2-3
CASTREVADTQYF
TGCGCCAGCACCAGGGAGGTTGCAGATACGCAGTATTTT
>TRBV7-8|few|.|TRBJ1-4
CASSLGTGLINEKLFF
TGTGCCAGCAGCTTAGGTACAGGGCTTATTAATGAAAAACTGTTTTTT